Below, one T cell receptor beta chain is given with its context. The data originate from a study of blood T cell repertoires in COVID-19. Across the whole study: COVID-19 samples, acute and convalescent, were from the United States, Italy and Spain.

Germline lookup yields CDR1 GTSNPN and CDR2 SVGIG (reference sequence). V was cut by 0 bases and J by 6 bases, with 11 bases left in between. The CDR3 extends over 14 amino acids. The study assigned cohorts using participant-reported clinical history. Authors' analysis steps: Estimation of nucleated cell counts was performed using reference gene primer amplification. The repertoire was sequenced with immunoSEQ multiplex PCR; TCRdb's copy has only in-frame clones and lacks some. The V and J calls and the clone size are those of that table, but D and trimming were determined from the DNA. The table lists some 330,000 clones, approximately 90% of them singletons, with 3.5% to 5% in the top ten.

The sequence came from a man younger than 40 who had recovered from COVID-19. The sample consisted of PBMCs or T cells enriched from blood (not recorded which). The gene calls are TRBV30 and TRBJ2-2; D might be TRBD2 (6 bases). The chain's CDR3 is CAWSVAGHPGELFF. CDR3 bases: TGTGCCTGGAGTGTGGCGGGGCACCCCGGGGAGCTGTTTTTT. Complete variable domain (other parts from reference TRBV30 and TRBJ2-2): SQTIHQWPATLVQPVGSPLSLECTVEGTSNPNLYWYRQAAGRGLQLLFYSVGIGQISSEVPQNLSASRPQDRQFILSSKKLLLSDSGFYLCAWSVAGHPGELFFGEGSRLTVL.